This TCR beta chain was documented in a study of T cells expressing NK-cell markers (dated by TCRdb to 2020 to 2022). In the study overall: Fewer than ten donors provided sorted CD3+CD56+NKG2C+, CD3+CD56+NKG2C- and CD3+CD56-NKG2C+ T-cell subsets, whose TCR beta-chain repertoires were profiled. Among the eight sequenced donors, only one was HCMV-seronegative, while the other seven were HCMV-seropositive. Randomly selected healthy volunteers, three men and five women, were used as the eight sequenced donors. The libraries were sequenced on Illumina HiSeq 2000/2500, MiSeq or NextSeq, producing 2 x 150 bp reads.

HCMV serostatus was determined by detecting HCMV-specific IgG in serum with a commercial ELISA kit. Ficoll density gradient centrifugation was used to isolate peripheral blood mononuclear cells from blood. TCRdb names Illumina HiSeq 2000 as the instrument used. 5'RACE template switching, by which a universal primer site and unique molecular identifiers were added, was used to make TCR beta cDNA libraries. cDNA synthesis was primed from the TCR beta constant segment, followed by two successive PCR amplification steps. Per the original workflow: MIGEC handled demultiplexing of the reads and grouping by UMI, while MiTCR was used to assemble and quantify clonotypes. To exclude erroneous sequences, only TCR cDNA sequences supported by at least two reads were retained. The tcR package was used for downstream repertoire analysis, and clonotypes were matched across fractions by CDR3 nucleotide sequence plus V segment. VDJmatch was used to annotate antigen specificity against VDJdb, with one amino acid substitution in CDR3 permitted. One entry per CDR3 protein sequence results from the TCRdb reprocessing of the reads, with DNA left out. The V and J calls follow TCRdb's processing rather than the paper's. The table for this sample lists about 550,000 distinct CDR3 sequences. Around 4% of the sample comes from the top ten.

Here is what the overall study found, with its caveats: Those dominant clonotypes were again the most abundant among CD3+CD56-NKG2C+ cells in four donors, at roughly 25-60.1%. In over 5 donors, the dominant CD3+CD56+NKG2C+ clonotypes were among the top 10 CD8+ clonotypes and accounted for roughly 1.0-8% of CD8+ T cells. It remained unclear whether the expanded NKG2C-expressing T cell clones were specific for HCMV antigens.

A note on this clonotype: It lacks a known antigen.

CDR1 is given as SEHNR and CDR2 as FQNEAQ, both from the germline V gene (reference sequence). The CDR3 spans 13 residues, from the cysteine through the phenylalanine. No DNA is given. The source is a man between 18 and 35 years old in good health. Donor details come from another sample of the same person, matched by shared clones. Sequenced material: blood T cells: a sorted CD56 or NKG2C T cell subset, CD4+ or CD8+ T cells, or bulk PBMC T cells (not recorded which). The chain uses TRBV7-9 and TRBJ1-1. CDR3 loop: CASSFGGSWEAFF. The entire variable domain, with the stretches around the CDR3 drawn from the reference TRBV7-9 and TRBJ1-1 proteins, is DTGVSQNPRHKITKRGQNVTFRCDPISEHNRLYWYRQTLGQGPEFLTYFQNEAQLEKSRLLSDRFSAERPKGSFSTLEIQRTEQGDSAMYLCASSFGGSWEAFFGQGTRLTVV.